The 25 T cell receptor beta chains below come from one sample, sequenced in a study of read filtering for tumor transcriptome and immune sequencing. From approximately 430 ng of RNA, a library with molecular barcoded alpha/delta and beta/gamma adaptors was made. Via MiXCR, TCRdb re-called the reads, giving one row per CDR3 protein. The sample shows some 120,000 distinct CDR3 sequences, 10% to 15% of them seen only once. Sequences were obtained from a population of CD138-negative cells sorted from bone marrow. Receptors were obtained from a donor older than 35 with multiple myeloma.

This clonotype was counted between two and nine times. The chain employs TRBV3-1 and TRBJ2-7, with D unresolved. The CDR3 consists of 12 residues. From germline, CDR1 is LGHDT and CDR2 YNNKEL (reference sequence). Trimming took off 1 base at V and 4 bases at J, with 5 bases between the two ends. The chain's CDR3 is CASSQGSYEQYF. The CDR3, as DNA: TGTGCCAGCAGCCAAGGCAGTTACGAGCAGTACTTC.

The chain has TRBV7-2 and TRBJ1-1; D is unclear. Looked up from germline, CDR1 is SGHTA and CDR2 is FQGNSA. This CDR3 is built from 12 residues. The V end lost 8 bases, the J end lost 10 bases, and 17 bases lay between the germline ends. CDR3 region: CASAGSQIRAFF. The CDR3 bases are TGTGCCAGCGCCGGCAGTCAAATACGAGCTTTCTTT.

There are many counts of this clonotype. This rearrangement joins TRBV5-1 to TRBJ2-1; D call uncertain. CDR3 size: 12 residues. The ends were cut back, 1 base at V and 10 bases at J, with 9 bases in the middle. The V gene's germline CDR1 is SGHRS and CDR2 YFSETQ. The CDR3 DNA reads TGCGCCAGCAGCTTGCCAGGAGAGGAGCAGTTCTTC. Protein product: CASSLPGEEQFF.

This clonotype was seen repeatedly, ten times or more. The chain employs TRBV5-1 and TRBJ2-1, with a tentative D call TRBD2 (6 bases). The V and J ends lost 4 bases and 0 bases respectively, with 17 bases between them. The germline V gene encodes CDR1 SGHRS and CDR2 YFSETQ. The CDR3 runs 17 residues. Here the CDR3 reads CASSPRVAAFSYNEQFF. CDR3 nucleotide sequence: TGCGCCAGCAGCCCCCGGGTAGCGGCCTTCTCCTACAATGAGCAGTTCTTC.

This clonotype was counted only a few times. A much bigger clone sits one base away, suggesting this may be a read error. V is TRBV29-1 and J is TRBJ2-5; 7 positions agree with TRBD1. This CDR3 is built from 12 residues. The V gene's germline CDR1 is SQVTM and CDR2 ANQGSEA. CDR3 protein: CSVESQGESQYF. In DNA form, the CDR3 reads TGCAGCGTTGAAAGTCAGGGGGAGAGCCAGTACTTC.

This clonotype was observed many times. The CDR3 coding sequence is TGCAGTGCAGGACAGGGCCCAGATACGCAGTATTTT. Residues: CSAGQGPDTQYF. The J gene is TRBJ2-3, the V gene TRBV20-1, with 8 bases aligning to TRBD1. This CDR3 has 12 amino acids. CDR1 DFQATT and CDR2 SNEGSKA come from the germline V gene (reference sequence). The junction had 3 bases not matched to a gene; V was cut back by 6 bases and J by 4 bases.

About this clonotype itself: This may be a read error: a much more frequent sequence differs by one nucleotide. The J gene is TRBJ2-1, the V gene TRBV29-1; D possibly corresponds to TRBD2 (5 bases). CDR1 and CDR2 (germline): SQVTM, ANQGSEA. V was trimmed by 6 bases and J by 4 bases, leaving 13 bases between them. The CDR3 is made up of 13 amino acids. CDR3 in DNA: TGCAGCGTATCTCGACGGGGATACAATGAGCAGTTCTTC. This codes for CSVSRRGYNEQFF.

This rearrangement joins TRBV19 to TRBJ1-3, with D uncertain. V was shortened by 4 bases and J by 4 bases, with 17 bases between the two germline ends. Looked up from germline, CDR1 is LNHDA and CDR2 is SQIVND (reference sequence). The CDR3 has 16 amino acids. The CDR3 is CASSTRASIGGNTIYF. The CDR3 DNA is TGTGCCAGTAGTACTCGGGCCTCCATCGGCGGAAACACCATATATTTT. Variable domain in full (rest from reference TRBV19 and TRBJ1-3): DGGITQSPKYLFRKEGQNVTLSCEQNLNHDAMYWYRQDPGQGLRLIYYSQIVNDFQKGDIAEGYSVSREKKESFPLTVTSAQKNPTAFYLCASSTRASIGGNTIYFGEGSWLTVV.

This clonotype was picked up a small number of times. This may stem from a read error, because a much larger clone lies one nucleotide away. J is TRBJ1-6 and V is TRBV7-8; TRBD1 is a possible D gene (5 bases). The CDR3 runs to 15 residues. Germline V gives CDR1 SGHVS, CDR2 FQNEAQ. CDR3 nucleotides: TGTGCCATCAGCTTAAGAGTTGGGGGTGATTCACCCCTCCACTTT. Translating gives CAISLRVGGDSPLHF. Combining the CDR3 with reference TRBV7-8 and TRBJ1-6 gives the whole variable domain GAGVSQSPRYKVAKRGQDVALRCDPISGHVSLFWYQQALGQGPEFLTYFQNEAQLDKSGLPSDRFFAERPEGSVSTLKIQRTQQEDSAVYLCAISLRVGGDSPLHFGNGTRLTVT.

Regarding this clonotype: Just one base apart from a much larger clone, this may be a read error. The gene calls are TRBV6-5 and TRBJ2-1; 8 nucleotides line up with TRBD2. Germline CDR1 is MNHEY and CDR2 is SVGAGI. The CDR3 runs to 16 residues. Germline trimming cut 8 bases from V and 6 bases from J; bases unmatched to any gene: 15. The CDR3: CASGVLAGQGSNEQFF. In DNA form, the CDR3 reads TGTGCCAGCGGGGTCCTAGCGGGCCAGGGGTCCAATGAGCAGTTCTTC.

There are many counts of this clonotype. V is TRBV30 and J is TRBJ2-3, with TRBD1 matching over 9 bases. Trimming removed 1 base from V and 3 bases from J; junction bases left unmatched: 8. The CDR3 contains 16 residues. The germline V gene encodes CDR1 GTSNPN and CDR2 SVGIG (reference sequence). The CDR3 loop is CAWSGGTGIRTDTQYF. As DNA, the CDR3 is TGTGCCTGGAGTGGGGGGACAGGGATCAGGACAGATACGCAGTATTTT.

This clonotype has just a few counts. The CDR3 here is CASSQYPGTQYF. CDR3 coding DNA: TGTGCCAGCAGCCAATACCCGGGGACCCAGTACTTC. This sequence joins TRBV14 and TRBJ2-5, with D uncertain. The CDR3 is 12 amino acids. CDR1 is SGHDN and CDR2 is FVKESK in the germline V gene. Trimming pared 2 bases from V and 7 bases from J, leaving 8 bases between.

This clonotype was detected only a few times. A much larger clone is a single base away; this may be a read error. The rearrangement links TRBV6-2 or TRBV6-3 to TRBJ2-1; 10 bases map to TRBD2. The CDR3 is made up of 21 amino acids. Germline loops: CDR1 MNHEY, CDR2 SVGEGT. The CDR3 protein is CASGYYGWGGVSGRSYNEQFF. The CDR3 region has the DNA TGTGCCAGCGGTTACTATGGTTGGGGCGGCGTTAGCGGGAGGTCGTACAATGAGCAGTTCTTC.

Details on this clonotype: A much bigger clone sits one base away, suggesting this may be a read error. The J gene is TRBJ2-1, the V gene TRBV12-3 or TRBV12-4, with a weak D call TRBD2 (6 bases). This CDR3 spans 13 amino acids. CDR3 residues: CASSPTVAVEQSF. The CDR3 region has the DNA TGTGCCAGCAGCCCTACCGTAGCGGTTGAGCAGTCCTTC.

This clonotype was seen a handful of times. The chain recombines TRBV7-6 with TRBJ2-7; 7 bases match TRBD1. This CDR3 is built from 12 residues. Germline CDR1 and CDR2: SGHVS and FNYEAQ. The trim removed 5 bases at V and 3 bases at J, leaving 1 base unmatched. The chain's CDR3 is CASSGDSYEQYF. DNA for the CDR3: TGTGCCAGCAGCGGGGACAGCTACGAGCAGTACTTC.

The V and J genes are TRBV29-1 and TRBJ2-3; D is undetermined. This CDR3 has 13 amino acids. V lost 8 bases, J lost 0 bases, and 12 bases lay in between. Per the germline V gene, CDR1 is SQVTM and CDR2 is ANQGSEA. CDR3 in amino acids: CSLDTVSTDTQYF. The CDR3 DNA follows: TGCAGCTTAGACACCGTCAGCACAGATACGCAGTATTTT.

In this sample, this clonotype turned up many times. CDR3 amino acids: CSARALARARVDEQFF. In DNA, the CDR3 is TGCAGTGCTAGAGCCTTAGCGAGGGCTAGAGTAGATGAGCAGTTCTTC. The chain has TRBV20-1 and TRBJ2-1, with TRBD2 as a possible D gene (5 bases). This CDR3 comprises 16 residues. V lost 1 base and J 8 bases, leaving 21 bases between the germline ends. The germline V gene encodes CDR1 DFQATT and CDR2 SNEGSKA (reference sequence).

This clonotype has more than one count but fewer than ten. The rearrangement joins TRBV28 to TRBJ2-4, with TRBD1 matching over 10 bases. The CDR3 loop spans 12 amino acids. Germline V gives CDR1 MDHEN, CDR2 SYDVKM. The CDR3 bases are TGTGTCAGTAAGGACAGGGGGGACATTCAGTACTTC. Translated, it gives CVSKDRGDIQYF.

This clonotype showed up just a few times. Given a much more abundant clone one base away, this may be a read error. The chain combines TRBV6-2 or TRBV6-3 with TRBJ2-1; the match to TRBD1 covers 8 bases. Germline CDR1 is MNHEY and CDR2 is SVGEGT. The V segment lost 2 bases and the J segment 12 bases; nucleotides outside the gene matches: 12. The CDR3 contains 15 residues. The chain's CDR3 is CASSYGPTGDGGQFF. The CDR3 nucleotides are TGTGCCAGCAGTTACGGTCCGACAGGGGACGGTGGGCAGTTCTTC.

This clonotype was seen at least ten times. V and J are TRBV5-1 and TRBJ2-1; no firm D call. In germline, CDR1 is SGHRS, CDR2 YFSETQ. The CDR3 runs to 15 residues. The V and J ends lost 0 bases and 1 base respectively, with 8 bases between them. Here the CDR3 reads CASSLAVASYNEQFF. CDR3 nucleotides: TGCGCCAGCAGCTTGGCCGTGGCGTCCTACAATGAGCAGTTCTTC.

This clonotype was seen at least ten times. V and J are TRBV29-1 and TRBJ2-5; possibly TRBD2 for D (5 bases). The V gene's germline CDR1 is SQVTM and CDR2 ANQGSEA. Trimming left V 6 bases short and J 5 bases short, with 13 bases between. The CDR3 is 12 amino acids. The CDR3 region is CSVDRGRETQYF. The CDR3 nucleotides are TGCAGCGTCGACCGGGGAAGGGAGACCCAGTACTTC.

Notes on this clonotype: This is likely an artifact of a read error, given a far larger clone one base away. The chain employs TRBV7-9 and TRBJ2-1; D is unclear. The closer fit of TRBJ2-7 to the DNA end suggests the J call may be wrong. Germline CDR1 reads SEHNR; CDR2 reads FQNEAQ (reference sequence). CDR3 length: 14 residues. CDR3 in DNA: TGTGCCAGCAGCCGTAGAAGAGAGTTAAATGAGCAGTACTTC. This codes for CASSRRRELNEQYF.

In regard to this clonotype: A much larger clone is a single base away; this may be a read error. The rearrangement links TRBV12-3 or TRBV12-4 to TRBJ2-2; 8 bases agree with TRBD2. The CDR3 consists of 15 residues. CDR3 bases: TGTGCCAGCAGACCTAGCGGGCAGAACACCGGGGGGCTGTTTTTT. Protein product: CASRPSGQNTGGLFF.

This clonotype came up many times. The CDR3 region is CSARRQGNYGYTF. The DNA of the CDR3 is TGCAGTGCTAGGAGACAGGGGAACTATGGCTACACCTTC. This chain connects TRBV20-1 to TRBJ1-2; TRBD1 matches at 8 bases. In germline, CDR1 is DFQATT, CDR2 SNEGSKA (reference sequence). The CDR3 contains 13 residues. J gave up 2 bases and V 3 bases, and 2 bases lay outside the gene matches.

Ten or more counts support this clonotype. The chain couples TRBV10-3 to TRBJ2-7, with D unresolved. The CDR3 spans 14 residues. Germline CDR1 and CDR2: ENHRY and SYGVKD. Trimming shortened V by 6 bases and J by 0 bases, and 12 bases separated the two germline ends. The CDR3 nucleotides read TGTGCCATCAGAAGCGACAAGAGCTCCTACGAGCAGTACTTC. Its translation: CAIRSDKSSYEQYF.